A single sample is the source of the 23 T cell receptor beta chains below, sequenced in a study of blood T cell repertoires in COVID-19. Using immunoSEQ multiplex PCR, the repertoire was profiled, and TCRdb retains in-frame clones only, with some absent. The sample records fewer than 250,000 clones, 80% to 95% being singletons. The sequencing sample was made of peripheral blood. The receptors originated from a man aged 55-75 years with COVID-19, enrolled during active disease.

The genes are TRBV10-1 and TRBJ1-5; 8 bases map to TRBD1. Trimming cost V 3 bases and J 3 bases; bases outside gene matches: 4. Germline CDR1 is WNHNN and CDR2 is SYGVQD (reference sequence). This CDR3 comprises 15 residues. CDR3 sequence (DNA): TGCGCCAGCAGTGAAGGACAGGGAAACAATCAGCCCCAGCATTTT. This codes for CASSEGQGNNQPQHF.

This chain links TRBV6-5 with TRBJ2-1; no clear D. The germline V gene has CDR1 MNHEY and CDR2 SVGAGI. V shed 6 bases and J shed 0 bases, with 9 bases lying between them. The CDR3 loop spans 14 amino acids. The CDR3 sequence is CASSRSDSYNEQFF. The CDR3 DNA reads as TGTGCCAGCAGCAGAAGTGACTCCTACAATGAGCAGTTCTTC.

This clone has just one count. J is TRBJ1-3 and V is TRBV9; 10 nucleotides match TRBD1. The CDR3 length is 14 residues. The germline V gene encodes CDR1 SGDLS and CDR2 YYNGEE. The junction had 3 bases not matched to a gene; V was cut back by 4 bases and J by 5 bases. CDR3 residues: CASSSDRGRNTIYF. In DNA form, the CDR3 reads TGTGCCAGCAGCTCCGACAGGGGGCGAAACACCATATATTTT. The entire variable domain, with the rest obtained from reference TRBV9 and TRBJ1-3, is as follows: DSGVTQTPKHLITATGQRVTLRCSPRSGDLSVYWYQQSLDQGLQFLIQYYNGEERAKGNILERFSAQQFPDLHSELNLSSLELGDSALYFCASSSDRGRNTIYFGEGSWLTVV.

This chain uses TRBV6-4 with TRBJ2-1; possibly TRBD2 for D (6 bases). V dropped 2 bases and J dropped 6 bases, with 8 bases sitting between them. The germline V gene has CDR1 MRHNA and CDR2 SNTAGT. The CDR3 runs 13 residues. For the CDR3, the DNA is TGTGCCAGCAGTGACGAGGGAGGCAATGAGCAGTTCTTC. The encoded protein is CASSDEGGNEQFF.

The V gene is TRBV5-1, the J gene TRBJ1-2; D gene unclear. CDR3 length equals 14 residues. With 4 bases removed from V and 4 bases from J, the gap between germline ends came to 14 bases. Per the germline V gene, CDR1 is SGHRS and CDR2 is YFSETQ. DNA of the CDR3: TGCGCCAGCAGCCGCGAGGGAACGGGCTATGGCTACACCTTC. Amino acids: CASSREGTGYGYTF.

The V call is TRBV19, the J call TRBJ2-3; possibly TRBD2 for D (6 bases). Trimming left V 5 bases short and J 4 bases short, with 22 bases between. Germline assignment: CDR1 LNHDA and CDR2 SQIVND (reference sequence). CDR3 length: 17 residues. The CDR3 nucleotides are TGTGCCAGTAGTCCTTCCCGTTCTAGCGCTCGAGCAGATACGCAGTATTTT. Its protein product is CASSPSRSSARADTQYF.

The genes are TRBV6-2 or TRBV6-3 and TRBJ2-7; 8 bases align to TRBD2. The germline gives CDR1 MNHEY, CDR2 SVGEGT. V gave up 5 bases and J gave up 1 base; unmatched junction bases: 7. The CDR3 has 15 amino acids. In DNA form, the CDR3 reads TGTGCCAGCAGTCCGATAGCGGGGAAATCCTACGAGCAGTACTTC. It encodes CASSPIAGKSYEQYF.

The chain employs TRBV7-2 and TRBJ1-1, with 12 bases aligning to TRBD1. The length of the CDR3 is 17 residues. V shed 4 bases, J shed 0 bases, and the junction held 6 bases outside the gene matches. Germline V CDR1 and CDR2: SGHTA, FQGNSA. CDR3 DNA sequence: TGTGCCAGCAGCTCCGGGACAGGGGGCAGGGTGAACACTGAAGCTTTCTTT. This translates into CASSSGTGGRVNTEAFF.

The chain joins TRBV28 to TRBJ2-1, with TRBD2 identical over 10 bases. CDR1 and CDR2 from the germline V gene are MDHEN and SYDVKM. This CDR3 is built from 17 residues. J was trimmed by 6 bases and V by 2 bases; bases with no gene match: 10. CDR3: CASSLKGGLAAINEQFF. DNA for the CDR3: TGTGCCAGCAGTTTAAAAGGAGGACTAGCGGCAATCAATGAGCAGTTCTTC.

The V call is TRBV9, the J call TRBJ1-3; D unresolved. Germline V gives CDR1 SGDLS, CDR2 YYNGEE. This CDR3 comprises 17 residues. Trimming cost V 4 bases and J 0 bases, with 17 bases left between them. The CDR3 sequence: CASSTRQVLSSGNTIYF. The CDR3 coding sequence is TGTGCCAGCAGCACCCGTCAGGTGTTAAGCTCTGGAAACACCATATATTTT.

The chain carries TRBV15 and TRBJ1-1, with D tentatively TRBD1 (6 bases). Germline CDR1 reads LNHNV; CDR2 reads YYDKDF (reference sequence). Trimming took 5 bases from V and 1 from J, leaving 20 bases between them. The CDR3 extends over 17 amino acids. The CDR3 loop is CATSPAPDRLENTEAFF. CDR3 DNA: TGTGCCACCAGCCCAGCCCCCGACAGGTTGGAGAACACTGAAGCTTTCTTT.

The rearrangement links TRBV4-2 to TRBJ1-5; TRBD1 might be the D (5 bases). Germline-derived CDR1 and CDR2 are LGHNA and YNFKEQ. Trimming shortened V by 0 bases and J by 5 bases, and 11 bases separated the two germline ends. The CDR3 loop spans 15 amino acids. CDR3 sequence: CASSQEGGVHQPQHF. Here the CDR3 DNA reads TGTGCCAGCAGCCAAGAGGGGGGGGTGCATCAGCCCCAGCATTTT.

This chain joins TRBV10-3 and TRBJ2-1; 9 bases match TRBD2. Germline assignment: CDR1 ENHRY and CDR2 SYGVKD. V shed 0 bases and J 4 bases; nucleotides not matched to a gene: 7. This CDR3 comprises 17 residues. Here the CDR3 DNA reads TGTGCCATCAGTGAGTCGGGTAGCGGGGGACTTTACAATGAGCAGTTCTTC. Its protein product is CAISESGSGGLYNEQFF.

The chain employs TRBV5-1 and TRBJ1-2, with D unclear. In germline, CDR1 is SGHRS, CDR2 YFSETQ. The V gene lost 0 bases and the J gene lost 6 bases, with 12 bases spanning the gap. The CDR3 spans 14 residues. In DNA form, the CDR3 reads TGCGCCAGCAGCTTGGCCGCAGCGGGCAATGGCTACACCTTC. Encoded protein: CASSLAAAGNGYTF.

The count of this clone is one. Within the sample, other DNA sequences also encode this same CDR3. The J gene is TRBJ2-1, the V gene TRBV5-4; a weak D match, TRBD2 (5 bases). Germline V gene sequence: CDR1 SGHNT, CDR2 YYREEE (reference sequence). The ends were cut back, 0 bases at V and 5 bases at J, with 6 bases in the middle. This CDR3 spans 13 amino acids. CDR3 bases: TGTGCCAGCAGCTTGGCGGGGAACAATGAGCAGTTCTTC. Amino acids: CASSLAGNNEQFF.

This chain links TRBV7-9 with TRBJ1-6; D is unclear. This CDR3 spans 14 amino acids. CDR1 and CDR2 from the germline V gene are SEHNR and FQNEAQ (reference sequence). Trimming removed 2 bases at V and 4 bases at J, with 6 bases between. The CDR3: CASSLSQYNSPLHF. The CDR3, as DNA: TGTGCCAGCAGCTTATCACAGTATAATTCACCCCTCCACTTT.

DNA of the CDR3: TGTGCCAGTAGGAACCCGGGGGACAGGTCAGCTTGGTTGGACACTGAAGCTTTCTTT. This codes for CASRNPGDRSAWLDTEAFF. The V and J genes are TRBV19 and TRBJ1-1, with TRBD1 matching over 8 bases. Germline CDR1 and CDR2: LNHDA and SQIVND (reference sequence). V was pared by 6 bases and J by 3 bases, with 21 bases of the junction left unmatched. The CDR3 loop spans 19 amino acids.

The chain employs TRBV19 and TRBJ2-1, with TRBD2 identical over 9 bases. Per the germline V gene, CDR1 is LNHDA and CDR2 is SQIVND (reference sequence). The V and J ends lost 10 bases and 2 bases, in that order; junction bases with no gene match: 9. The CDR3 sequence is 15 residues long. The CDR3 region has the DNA TGTGCCACCCAAGGCGGGGGGGCTACCTACAATGAGCAGTTCTTC. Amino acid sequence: CATQGGGATYNEQFF.

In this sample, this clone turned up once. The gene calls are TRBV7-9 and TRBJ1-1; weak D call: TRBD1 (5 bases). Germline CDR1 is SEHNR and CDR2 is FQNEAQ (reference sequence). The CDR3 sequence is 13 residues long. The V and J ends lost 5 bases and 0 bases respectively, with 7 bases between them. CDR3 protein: CASSNRMNTEAFF. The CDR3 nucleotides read TGTGCCAGCAGCAACAGGATGAACACTGAAGCTTTCTTT.

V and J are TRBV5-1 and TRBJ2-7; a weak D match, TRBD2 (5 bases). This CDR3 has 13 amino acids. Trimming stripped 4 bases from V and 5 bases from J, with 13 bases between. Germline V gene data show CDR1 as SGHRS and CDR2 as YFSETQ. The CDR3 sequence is CASSPRGLHEQYF. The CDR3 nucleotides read TGCGCCAGCAGCCCGCGAGGGTTGCACGAGCAGTACTTC.

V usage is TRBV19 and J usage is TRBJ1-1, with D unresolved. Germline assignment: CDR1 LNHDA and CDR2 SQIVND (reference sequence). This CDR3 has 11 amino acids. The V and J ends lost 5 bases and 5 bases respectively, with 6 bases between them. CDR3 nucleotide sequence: TGTGCCAGTAGTGAGGGTACTGAAGCTTTCTTT. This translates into CASSEGTEAFF.

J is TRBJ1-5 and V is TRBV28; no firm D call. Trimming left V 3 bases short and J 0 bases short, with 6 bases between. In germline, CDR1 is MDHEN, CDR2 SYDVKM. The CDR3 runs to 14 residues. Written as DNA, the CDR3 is TGTGCCAGCAGTTTGTACAGTAGCAATCAGCCCCAGCATTTT. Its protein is CASSLYSSNQPQHF.

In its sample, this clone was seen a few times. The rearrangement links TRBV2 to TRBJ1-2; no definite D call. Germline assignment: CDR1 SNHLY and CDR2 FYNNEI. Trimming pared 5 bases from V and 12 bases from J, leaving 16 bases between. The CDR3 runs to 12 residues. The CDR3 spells CASSFNYRGHTF. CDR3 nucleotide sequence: TGTGCCAGCAGTTTCAATTACCGAGGTCACACCTTC.